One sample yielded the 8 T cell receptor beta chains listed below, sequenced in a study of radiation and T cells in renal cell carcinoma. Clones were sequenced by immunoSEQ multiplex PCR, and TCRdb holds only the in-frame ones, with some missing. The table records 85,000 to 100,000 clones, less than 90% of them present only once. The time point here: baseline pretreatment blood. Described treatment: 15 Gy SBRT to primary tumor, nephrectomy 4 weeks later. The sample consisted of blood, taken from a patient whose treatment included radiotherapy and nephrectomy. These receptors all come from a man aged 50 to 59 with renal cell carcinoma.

In DNA, the CDR3 is TGTGCCAGCAGCCCTCAGGTGGGAGGAACCTACGAGCAGTACTTC. Translated, it gives CASSPQVGGTYEQYF. J is TRBJ2-7 and V is TRBV5-8; D may be TRBD2 (6 bases). The V gene lost 4 bases and the J gene lost 2 bases, with 16 bases spanning the gap. Germline V gives CDR1 SGHTS, CDR2 YDEGEE. The CDR3 has 15 amino acids.

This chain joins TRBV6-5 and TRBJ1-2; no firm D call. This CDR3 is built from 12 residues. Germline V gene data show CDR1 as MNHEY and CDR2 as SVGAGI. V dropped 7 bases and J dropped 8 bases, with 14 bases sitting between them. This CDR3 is CASIDPARGYTF. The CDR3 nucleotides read TGTGCCAGCATTGATCCAGCCCGGGGCTACACCTTC.

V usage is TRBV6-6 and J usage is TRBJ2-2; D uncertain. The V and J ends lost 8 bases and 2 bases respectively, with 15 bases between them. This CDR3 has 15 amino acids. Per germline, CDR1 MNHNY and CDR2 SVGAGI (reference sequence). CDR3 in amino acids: CASVTRRTNTGELFF. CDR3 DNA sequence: TGTGCCAGCGTTACGCGCAGGACCAACACCGGGGAGCTGTTTTTT.

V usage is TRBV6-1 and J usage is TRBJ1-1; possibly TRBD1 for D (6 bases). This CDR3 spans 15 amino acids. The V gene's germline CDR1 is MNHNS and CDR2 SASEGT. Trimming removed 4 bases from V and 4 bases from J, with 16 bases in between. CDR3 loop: CASSGREGVSTEAFF. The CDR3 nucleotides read TGTGCCAGCAGTGGCCGAGAGGGGGTGAGCACTGAAGCTTTCTTT.

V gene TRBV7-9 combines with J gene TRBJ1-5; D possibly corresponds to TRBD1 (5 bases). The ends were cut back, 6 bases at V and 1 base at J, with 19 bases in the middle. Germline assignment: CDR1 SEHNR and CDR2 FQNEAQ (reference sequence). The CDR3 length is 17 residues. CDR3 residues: CASSDDGWGRSNQPQHF. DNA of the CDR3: TGTGCCAGCAGTGACGATGGCTGGGGCAGGAGCAATCAGCCCCAGCATTTT.

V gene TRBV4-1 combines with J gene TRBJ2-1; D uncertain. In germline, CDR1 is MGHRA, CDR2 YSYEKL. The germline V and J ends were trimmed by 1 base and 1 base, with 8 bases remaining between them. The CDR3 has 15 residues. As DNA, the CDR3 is TGCGCCAGCAGCCAAGCTGGGGTTTCCTACAATGAGCAGTTCTTC. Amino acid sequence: CASSQAGVSYNEQFF.

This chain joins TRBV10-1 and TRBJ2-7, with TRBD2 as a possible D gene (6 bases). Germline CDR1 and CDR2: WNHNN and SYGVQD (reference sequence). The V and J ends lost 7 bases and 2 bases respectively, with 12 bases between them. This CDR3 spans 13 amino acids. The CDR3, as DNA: TGCGCCAGCACATCGGGACTGACCTACGAGCAGTACTTC. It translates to CASTSGLTYEQYF.

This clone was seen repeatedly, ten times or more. CDR3 DNA: TGTGCCAGCAGCGCCGAATACAATGAGCAGTTCTTC. Protein product: CASSAEYNEQFF. The J gene is TRBJ2-1, the V gene TRBV9; D ambiguous. The ends were cut back, 3 bases at V and 4 bases at J, with 5 bases in the middle. The CDR3 length is 12 residues. In germline, CDR1 is SGDLS, CDR2 YYNGEE.